This TCR beta chain is drawn from a study of beta chain features in type 1 diabetes. Study findings and constraints: A potential PCR bias toward shorter templates would be equal in patient and control samples.

This clone was counted between two and nine times. No antigen is known for it. As every portion of the isolated RNA was reverse transcribed, the sequencing read expressed TCRB transcripts. TCRdb's table, derived via immunoSEQ multiplex PCR, lists solely in-frame clones and lacks some. Among almost 350,000 clones listed, around 20% were seen once. It was one heparinised blood draw, averaging approximately 100 mL, that each donor gave. Sorted CD4+ subsets: naive, central memory, regulatory, stem cell-like memory (CD45RO/CCR7/CD25/CD127/CD95/CD27 panel). Germline V lookup: CDR1 MNHEY, CDR2 SVGAGI. Trimming took off 1 base at V and 4 bases at J, with 10 bases between the two ends. This CDR3 comprises 14 residues.

This clonotype originated in a woman under 30 in good health. The V and J genes are TRBV6-5 and TRBJ1-1, with D possibly matching TRBD1 (5 bases). Material for sequencing was naive CD4+ T cells from blood. As DNA, the CDR3 is TGTGCCAGCAGTTACTATGGGGGAGGCACTGAAGCTTTCTTT. Translated: CASSYYGGGTEAFF.